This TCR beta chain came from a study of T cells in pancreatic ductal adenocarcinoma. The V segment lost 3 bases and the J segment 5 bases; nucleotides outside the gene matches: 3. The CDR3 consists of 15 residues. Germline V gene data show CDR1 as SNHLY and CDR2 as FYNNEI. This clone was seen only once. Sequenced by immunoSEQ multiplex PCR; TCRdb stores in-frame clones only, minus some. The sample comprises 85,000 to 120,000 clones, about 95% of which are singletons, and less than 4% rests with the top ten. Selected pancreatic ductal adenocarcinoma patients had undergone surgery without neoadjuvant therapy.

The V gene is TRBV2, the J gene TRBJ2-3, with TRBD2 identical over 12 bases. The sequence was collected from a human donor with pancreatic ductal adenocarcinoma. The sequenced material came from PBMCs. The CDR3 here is CASSDVLAGGDTQYF. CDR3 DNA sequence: TGTGCCAGCAGTGATGTACTAGCGGGAGGAGATACGCAGTATTTT. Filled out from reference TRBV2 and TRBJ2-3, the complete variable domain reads EPEVTQTPSHQVTQMGQEVILRCVPISNHLYFYWYRQILGQKVEFLVSFYNNEISEKSEIFDDQFSVERPDGSNFTLKIRSTKLEDSAMYFCASSDVLAGGDTQYFGPGTRLTVL.